This entry lists 8 T cell receptor beta chains sequenced from one sample in a study of shared clonotypes between healthy human individuals. The protocol was immunoSEQ multiplex PCR, while the TCRdb copy is restricted to in-frame clones and leaves out a portion. This table holds 1,500,000 or so clones, less than 99% found once. What was sequenced was naive CD4+ T cells sorted from blood. The subset is: CD45RA+ positively selected. The source is a young man in good health.

The CDR3 nucleotides are TGCGCCAGCAGCTTGGCACCGACAGGCTCCACTGAAGCTTTCTTT. Amino acids: CASSLAPTGSTEAFF. The genes are TRBV5-1 and TRBJ1-1, with D possibly matching TRBD1 (6 bases). Trimming removed 0 bases from V and 4 bases from J, with 13 bases in between. CDR1 and CDR2 (germline): SGHRS, YFSETQ. The CDR3 covers 15 residues.

The V and J genes are TRBV27 and TRBJ2-5; 7 bases fit TRBD2. The ends lost 4 bases at V and 8 bases at J; junction bases unmatched: 13. The CDR3 is made up of 15 amino acids. Per germline, CDR1 MNHEY and CDR2 SMNVEV (reference sequence). The CDR3 sequence: CASSYLGRETSTQYF. CDR3 bases: TGTGCCAGCAGTTACCTCGGTCGGGAGACTAGCACCCAGTACTTC.

The chain employs TRBV7-2 and TRBJ2-1; D possibly corresponds to TRBD2 (5 bases). V lost 5 bases and J 13 bases, leaving 12 bases between the germline ends. CDR1 is SGHTA and CDR2 is FQGNSA in the germline V gene. The length of the CDR3 is 11 residues. CDR3 sequence: CASSEQLGQFF. The CDR3 coding sequence is TGTGCCAGCAGCGAACAACTAGGCCAGTTCTTC.

The rearrangement joins TRBV7-2 to TRBJ2-1; 13 nucleotides agree with TRBD2. Germline loops: CDR1 SGHTA, CDR2 FQGNSA. Germline trimming cut 1 base from V and 11 bases from J; bases unmatched to any gene: 2. The CDR3 is made up of 14 amino acids. DNA for the CDR3: TGTGCCAGCAGCTTAGGGACTAGCGGGAGTAAGCAGTTCTTC. This encodes CASSLGTSGSKQFF.

This clone was counted a single time. The gene calls are TRBV7-6 and TRBJ2-3; 13 bases are a match to TRBD2. V shed 8 bases, J shed 0 bases, and the junction held 8 bases outside the gene matches. The CDR3 loop spans 17 amino acids. Germline CDR1 and CDR2: SGHVS and FNYEAQ. CDR3 sequence: CASGGTSGIRSTDTQYF. The CDR3 DNA reads as TGTGCCAGCGGCGGGACTAGCGGGATTCGGAGCACAGATACGCAGTATTTT.

V is TRBV15 and J is TRBJ2-2; D possibly corresponds to TRBD2 (5 bases). CDR3 length: 18 residues. Germline CDR1 and CDR2: LNHNV and YYDKDF (reference sequence). Trimming stripped 0 bases from V and 0 bases from J, with 14 bases between. Here the CDR3 DNA reads TGTGCCACCAGCAGAGATCGTGGAATCGGGGCGAACACCGGGGAGCTGTTTTTT. Translation gives CATSRDRGIGANTGELFF.

The J gene is TRBJ2-1, the V gene TRBV9; 13 bases align to TRBD2. The CDR3 contains 18 residues. Germline lookup yields CDR1 SGDLS and CDR2 YYNGEE. Losses at the gene ends were 1 base for V and 3 bases for J; bases not matched to a gene: 7. CDR3 in DNA: TGTGCCAGCAGCGTACGGACTAGCGGGAGCATTTTCTACAATGAGCAGTTCTTC. Translated: CASSVRTSGSIFYNEQFF.

This chain links TRBV5-1 with TRBJ2-3, with TRBD1 matching over 11 bases. Germline V gives CDR1 SGHRS, CDR2 YFSETQ. V gave up 2 bases and J gave up 3 bases; unmatched junction bases: 8. This CDR3 region has 17 residues. The CDR3 region is CASSLRTGGRGTDTQYF. The CDR3, as DNA: TGCGCCAGCAGCTTACGGACAGGGGGCCGAGGAACAGATACGCAGTATTTT. Based on the CDR3 plus reference TRBV5-1 and TRBJ2-3, the full variable domain is KAGVTQTPRYLIKTRGQQVTLSCSPISGHRSVSWYQQTPGQGLQFLFEYFSETQRNKGNFPGRFSGRQFSNSRSEMNVSTLELGDSALYLCASSLRTGGRGTDTQYFGPGTRLTVL.